A selection of T cell receptor beta chains follows, all from one sample in a study of T cell responses to AZD1222 COVID-19 vaccine. Some clones are missing from TCRdb's copy, which holds only in-frame ones; the method was immunoSEQ multiplex PCR. The sample lists 180,000 or so clones; nearly 95% were seen once. The source material was peripheral blood, sampled 28 days after the second AZD1222 dose. All receptors come from an adult who received the AZD1222 COVID-19 vaccine. The CDR3 runs from the conserved cysteine through the conserved F or W. The D gene is left open where the match is weak. Not every row has a clone size; where given, it reads once, few, many or a size class.

clone_size	j_call	d_call	cdr3_length	v_call	cdr3_nt	cdr3_aa
.	TRBJ2-2	.	16	TRBV27	TGTGCCAGCAGTTCATTTTCAGTATCCCAAACCGGGGAGCTGTTTTTT	CASSSFSVSQTGELFF
.	TRBJ1-5	.	17	TRBV19	TGTGCCAGTAGCGGAGGGGGGGGACTTCAGTGGAATCAGCCCCAGCATTTT	CASSGGGGLQWNQPQHF
.	TRBJ1-3	TRBD1	14	TRBV14	TGTGCCAGCAGCCCGGGACAGGGGGCGGACACCATATATTTT	CASSPGQGADTIYF
.	TRBJ1-6	.	16	TRBV5-6	TGTGCCAGCAGCCCGACGGATGGGCGGGCAATTTCACCCCTCCACTTT	CASSPTDGRAISPLHF
.	TRBJ2-5	.	14	TRBV5-6	TGTGCCAGCAGCTTACGCCAGGACTCAGAGACCCAGTACTTC	CASSLRQDSETQYF
.	TRBJ1-6	.	15	TRBV25-1	TGTGCCAGCAGTGTAAGGAGCTCCTATAATTCACCCCTCCACTTT	CASSVRSSYNSPLHF
.	TRBJ1-1	TRBD1	15	TRBV7-3	TGTGCCAGCAGCTCAACCGGGACAGCGAACACTGAAGCTTTCTTT	CASSSTGTANTEAFF
.	TRBJ2-1	TRBD2	16	TRBV9	TGTGCCAGCAGCGATAGCGGGGCCAGCTCCTACAATGAGCAGTTCTTC	CASSDSGASSYNEQFF
.	TRBJ2-1	TRBD2	14	TRBV2	TGTGCCAGCAGGGCGGGAGGGGGATACAATGAGCAGTTCTTC	CASRAGGGYNEQFF
.	TRBJ1-6	.	14	TRBV7-8	TGTGCCAGCAGCTCAGAGGGATATAATTCACCCCTCCACTTT	CASSSEGYNSPLHF
.	TRBJ2-1	TRBD2	18	TRBV2	TGTGCCAGCAGTGACGCACTAGCGGGGGGGACCTCCTACAATGAGCAGTTCTTC	CASSDALAGGTSYNEQFF
.	TRBJ1-1	.	12	TRBV6-6	TGTGCCAGCAGCGCAGGCCTAACTGAAGCTTTCTTT	CASSAGLTEAFF
.	TRBJ1-3	.	15	TRBV4-3	TGCGCCAGCAGCCAAGGGTGGGGCTCTGGAAACACCATATATTTT	CASSQGWGSGNTIYF
.	TRBJ1-3	.	13	TRBV7-9	TGTGCCAGCAGGGAAGGGTCAAACGGGGCCATATATTTT	CASREGSNGAIYF
.	TRBJ1-6	TRBD1	21	TRBV27	TGTGCCAGCAGTTTTCCAGGGCAAGCTCGGGACAGCAGCTCCTATAATTCACCCCTCCACTTT	CASSFPGQARDSSSYNSPLHF
.	TRBJ1-1	.	12	TRBV11-2	TGTGCCAGCAGCCTTAACAGGGTTGGGGCTTTCTTT	CASSLNRVGAFF
.	TRBJ2-7	.	13	TRBV27	TGTGCCAGCAGTTTATCCAGGTTTTACGAGCAGTACTTC	CASSLSRFYEQYF
once	TRBJ1-6	TRBD1	17	TRBV5-3	TGTGCCAGAAGCGGACCTCGGGGCAGGGGGCATAATTCACCCCTCCACTTT	CARSGPRGRGHNSPLHF
.	TRBJ2-7	.	15	TRBV19	TGTGCCAGTAGTTCCGGGGCCCTAAGCTCCTACGAGCAGTACTTC	CASSSGALSSYEQYF
.	TRBJ1-5	TRBD1	15	TRBV6-5	TGTGCCAGCAGTCTTGACAGGGGGCGCGAACAGCCCCAGCATTTT	CASSLDRGREQPQHF
.	TRBJ2-1	.	14	TRBV27	TGTGCCAGCAGAAAAGACAGTTCCTACAATGAGCAGTTCTTC	CASRKDSSYNEQFF
.	TRBJ1-6	.	13	TRBV6-5	TGTGCCAGCAGTTACCCGAGGGGATCACCCCTCCACTTT	CASSYPRGSPLHF
.	TRBJ2-3	TRBD2	14	TRBV19	TGTGCCAGTAGTTCGGCGGGGGGGGTAGATACGCAGTATTTT	CASSSAGGVDTQYF
.	TRBJ2-2	.	15	TRBV28	TGTGCCAGCAGGCGGCAGGGTGCGAACACCGGGGAGCTGTTTTTT	CASRRQGANTGELFF
.	TRBJ2-7	.	14	TRBV29-1	TGCAGCGTTGAAAGGACAGATGGGCGCTACGAGCAGTACTTC	CSVERTDGRYEQYF
.	TRBJ2-7	.	18	TRBV4-1	TGCGCCAGCAGCCAAGCAGGGGCATTTACGGGGGGTTTCTACGAGCAGTACTTC	CASSQAGAFTGGFYEQYF
.	TRBJ2-2	.	14	TRBV23-1	TGCGCCAGCAGTGCAGGATGGAGCACCGGGGAGCTGTTTTTT	CASSAGWSTGELFF
.	TRBJ2-3	.	17	TRBV28	TGTGCCAGCAGTTTTTTCCCAACCCAGGGCCGCACAGATACGCAGTATTTT	CASSFFPTQGRTDTQYF
.	TRBJ2-3	TRBD2	16	TRBV6-2/TRBV6-3	TGTGCCAGCAGTTACTTTAGGACTAGCGGCACAGATACGCAGTATTTT	CASSYFRTSGTDTQYF
.	TRBJ2-3	.	13	TRBV6-2/TRBV6-3	TGTGCCAGCAGCCGGGACATCGGAGATACGCAGTATTTT	CASSRDIGDTQYF
.	TRBJ1-1	.	14	TRBV14	TGTGCCAGCAGCCCCCGCCCCCGGGGCACTGAAGCTTTCTTT	CASSPRPRGTEAFF
.	TRBJ2-3	TRBD2	16	TRBV24-1	TGTGCCACCAGTGATTGGAGCGGGAGGGCCTATGATACGCAGTATTTT	CATSDWSGRAYDTQYF
.	TRBJ1-5	TRBD1	15	TRBV27	TGTGCCAGCAGTCCCACGGACAGGGGGTATCAGCCCCAGCATTTT	CASSPTDRGYQPQHF
.	TRBJ2-7	TRBD2	15	TRBV6-5	TGTGCCAGCAGTTATTCACTAGCGGGAGCTTACGAGCAGTACTTC	CASSYSLAGAYEQYF
.	TRBJ2-3	TRBD2	16	TRBV11-3	TGTGCCAGCAGCTTAGAAGGGACTAGTCTAACAGATACGCAGTATTTT	CASSLEGTSLTDTQYF
.	TRBJ2-1	TRBD2	16	TRBV19	TGTGCCAGTAGTATTAATCTAGCGGGGGGCATCAATGAGCAGTTCTTC	CASSINLAGGINEQFF
few	TRBJ2-2	TRBD2	14	TRBV10-2	TGCGCCAGCAGAACTAGCGGGACAACCGGGGAGCTGTTTTTT	CASRTSGTTGELFF
.	TRBJ2-3	TRBD2	14	TRBV9	TGTGCCAGCAGCGTTCAGACTAGCAGCGATACGCAGTATTTT	CASSVQTSSDTQYF
once	TRBJ2-2	.	18	TRBV21-1	TGTGCCAGCAGCACCGCACGAACCAAGGGCTTTGACACCGGGGAGCTGTTTTTT	CASSTARTKGFDTGELFF
once	TRBJ1-3	.	14	TRBV18	TGTGCCAGCTCACCTGCGAGCGAGCGGGACACCATATATTTT	CASSPASERDTIYF
.	TRBJ2-2	.	13	TRBV27	TGTGCCAGCAGGATCGGGGGCACCGGGGAGCTGTTTTTT	CASRIGGTGELFF
.	TRBJ1-1	.	14	TRBV3-1/TRBV3-2	TGTGCCAGCAGATCCCGGGTAGGGAGCACTGAAGCTTTCTTT	CASRSRVGSTEAFF
.	TRBJ1-1	.	15	TRBV6-5	TGTGCCAGCAGTTACTCCCATAGACCCAGCACTGAAGCTTTCTTT	CASSYSHRPSTEAFF
.	TRBJ1-6	.	16	TRBV4-3	TGCGCCAGCAGCCAAGCCCACGACAGTGATAATTCACCCCTCCACTTT	CASSQAHDSDNSPLHF
.	TRBJ2-3	TRBD2	18	TRBV7-2	TGTGCCAGCAGCTTAGTGGGGCTAAGCGGGGGGTACTCAGATACGCAGTATTTT	CASSLVGLSGGYSDTQYF
.	TRBJ1-6	.	16	TRBV7-9	TGTGCCAGCAGCCCACCCGGGGGACGGGTCAATTCACCCCTCCACTTT	CASSPPGGRVNSPLHF
few	TRBJ2-1	.	14	TRBV11-2	TGTGCCAGCAGCCGGGGCTCGCCCTACAATGAGCAGTTCTTC	CASSRGSPYNEQFF
.	TRBJ2-3	TRBD2	16	TRBV3-1/TRBV3-2	TGTGCCAGCAGCCAAATTAGCGGGAACCCGACAGATACGCAGTATTTT	CASSQISGNPTDTQYF
.	TRBJ2-1	.	11	TRBV28	TGTGCCAGCAATATGAACAATGAGCAGTTCTTC	CASNMNNEQFF
.	TRBJ1-6	.	15	TRBV9	TGTGCCAGCAGCACCGAGGGGACCTCCGATTCACCCCTCCACTTT	CASSTEGTSDSPLHF
.	TRBJ1-2	TRBD1	14	TRBV6-6	TGTGCCAGCCGGGAGAAGGGACAGGGGCATGGCTACACCTTC	CASREKGQGHGYTF
.	TRBJ1-4	.	12	TRBV6-2/TRBV6-3	TGTGCCAGCAGTCAGGGACGCTGGGGACTGTTTTTT	CASSQGRWGLFF
.	TRBJ2-2	TRBD2	16	TRBV3-1/TRBV3-2	TGTGCCAGCAGCCATGATCAGACTAGCGGGGCCGGGGAGCTGTTTTTT	CASSHDQTSGAGELFF
.	TRBJ1-1	TRBD1	17	TRBV5-3	TGTGCCAGAAGCTTGTCCTTCGGACAGGGGCCCGACACTGAAGCTTTCTTT	CARSLSFGQGPDTEAFF
.	TRBJ1-2	.	13	TRBV5-8	TGTGCCAGCAGCGGCACGGGGGCCTATGGCTACACCTTC	CASSGTGAYGYTF